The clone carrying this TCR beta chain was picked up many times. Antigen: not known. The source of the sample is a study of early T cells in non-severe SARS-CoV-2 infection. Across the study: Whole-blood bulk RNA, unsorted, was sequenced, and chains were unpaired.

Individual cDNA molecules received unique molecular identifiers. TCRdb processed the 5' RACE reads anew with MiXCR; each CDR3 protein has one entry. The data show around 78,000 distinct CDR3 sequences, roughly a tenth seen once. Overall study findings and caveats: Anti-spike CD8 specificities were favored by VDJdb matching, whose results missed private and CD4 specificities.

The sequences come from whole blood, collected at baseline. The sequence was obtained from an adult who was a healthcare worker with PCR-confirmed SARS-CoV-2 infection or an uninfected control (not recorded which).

As DNA, the CDR3 is TGTGCCAGCAGATCCTCCGGGACAGGGACAAATTCACCCCTCCACTTT. Its protein product is CASRSSGTGTNSPLHF. The rearrangement uses TRBV2 and TRBJ1-6; TRBD1 matches 9 bases. Germline CDR1 SNHLY, CDR2 FYNNEI. The ends lost 6 bases at V and 7 bases at J; junction bases unmatched: 10. The CDR3 is 16 amino acids.